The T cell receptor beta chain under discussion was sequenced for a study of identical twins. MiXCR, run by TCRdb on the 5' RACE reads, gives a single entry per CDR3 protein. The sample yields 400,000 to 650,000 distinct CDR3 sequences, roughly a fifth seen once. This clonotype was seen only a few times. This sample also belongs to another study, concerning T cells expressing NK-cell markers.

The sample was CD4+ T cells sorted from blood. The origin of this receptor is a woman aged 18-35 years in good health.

DNA of the CDR3: TGCGCCAGCAGCTTATCAGCTAGCGGGAGCTCCTACAATGAGCAGTTCTTC. It codes for CASSLSASGSSYNEQFF. This chain joins TRBV5-1 and TRBJ2-1; 10 nucleotides agree with TRBD2. The CDR3 length is 17 residues. Germline CDR1 and CDR2: SGHRS and YFSETQ. Losses at the gene ends were 2 bases for V and 0 bases for J; bases not matched to a gene: 5.